A single sample gave rise to the 10 T cell receptor beta chains below, sequenced in a study of T cell responses to AZD1222 COVID-19 vaccine. Using immunoSEQ multiplex PCR, the repertoire was profiled, and TCRdb retains in-frame clones only, with some absent. The sample gives some 140,000 clones, around 92% of which show up once; 1.5% to 2% is in the top ten. This material consisted of peripheral blood, taken on day 0 of AZD1222 vaccination. Receptor source: an adult in good health.

This clone was seen just once. The chain joins TRBV7-2 to TRBJ1-6; 7 bases are a match to TRBD1. Trimming at V came to 5 bases and at J to 6 bases, leaving 7 bases not matched to a gene. This CDR3 comprises 15 residues. Germline lookup yields CDR1 SGHTA and CDR2 FQGNSA. The CDR3 protein is CASSETRQGNSPLHF. The CDR3 DNA follows: TGTGCCAGCAGCGAGACGAGACAGGGTAATTCACCCCTCCACTTT.

V and J are TRBV7-9 and TRBJ2-2, with 7 bases matching TRBD1. CDR1 SEHNR and CDR2 FQNEAQ come from the germline V gene (reference sequence). V trimming: 4 bases; J trimming: 4 bases; junction bases outside the gene matches: 6. CDR3 size: 15 residues. The CDR3 sequence is CASSSRQGGTGELFF. In DNA form, the CDR3 reads TGTGCCAGCAGCTCTAGACAGGGCGGCACCGGGGAGCTGTTTTTT.

The rearrangement links TRBV6-5 to TRBJ1-1; the D gene is possibly TRBD1 (5 bases). The CDR3 runs to 13 residues. V gave up 5 bases and J gave up 2 bases, with 9 bases separating them. Per the germline V gene, CDR1 is MNHEY and CDR2 is SVGAGI. CDR3 bases: TGTGCCAGCAGTCTCCGGGACAACACTGAAGCTTTCTTT. It codes for CASSLRDNTEAFF.

V gene TRBV19 combines with J gene TRBJ1-1; 9 bases line up with TRBD1. CDR3 size: 17 residues. The germline CDR1 and CDR2 sequences are LNHDA and SQIVND (reference sequence). Trimming at V came to 5 bases and at J to 1 base, leaving 11 bases not matched to a gene. The CDR3 DNA reads as TGTGCCAGTAGTCCGACCTTCACAGGGGGCTGGAACACTGAAGCTTTCTTT. Amino acids: CASSPTFTGGWNTEAFF.

The V call is TRBV7-2, the J call TRBJ2-3; 12 bases are a match to TRBD1. V was clipped by 5 bases and J by 3 bases; unmatched bases: 9. Germline V lookup: CDR1 SGHTA, CDR2 FQGNSA. The CDR3 contains 17 residues. The CDR3 DNA sequence: TGTGCCAGCAGCATCACCGGGACAGGGGGCTGGACAGATACGCAGTATTTT. Amino acids: CASSITGTGGWTDTQYF.

V and J are TRBV19 and TRBJ1-5; D remains ambiguous. V lost 4 bases to trimming and J lost 0 bases, with 10 bases between them. Germline values: CDR1 LNHDA, CDR2 SQIVND (reference sequence). The CDR3 has 15 amino acids. Written as DNA, the CDR3 is TGTGCCAGTAGTACTTGGCGTTATAGCAATCAGCCCCAGCATTTT. Amino acid sequence: CASSTWRYSNQPQHF.

The chain employs TRBV7-9 and TRBJ1-6; 12 positions agree with TRBD1. The length of the CDR3 is 15 residues. Germline V CDR1 and CDR2: SEHNR, FQNEAQ (reference sequence). V trimming: 1 base; J trimming: 8 bases; junction bases outside the gene matches: 0. The CDR3 nucleotides are TGTGCCAGCAGCTTAGGGGACAGGGGGCATTCACCCCTCCACTTT. Its translation is CASSLGDRGHSPLHF. Variable domain in full (rest from reference TRBV7-9 and TRBJ1-6): DTGVSQNPRHKITKRGQNVTFRCDPISEHNRLYWYRQTLGQGPEFLTYFQNEAQLEKSRLLSDRFSAERPKGSFSTLEIQRTEQGDSAMYLCASSLGDRGHSPLHFGNGTRLTVT.

The CDR3 spells CASSQVSGRSEQFF. The CDR3 DNA follows: TGTGCCAGCAGCCAAGTCTCCGGTCGGTCTGAGCAGTTCTTC. This chain joins TRBV4-2 and TRBJ2-1; D unresolved. With 1 base removed from V and 9 bases from J, the gap between germline ends came to 13 bases. This CDR3 has 14 residues. Germline V gene sequence: CDR1 LGHNA, CDR2 YNFKEQ.

This rearrangement joins TRBV3-1 (or the pseudogene TRBV3-2) to TRBJ1-3; D not certain. Between the trimmed V and J ends, which lost 1 base and 0 bases, there was a span of 7 bases. This CDR3 contains 15 residues. CDR1 is LGHDT, CDR2 YNNKEL, per germline (reference sequence). The CDR3: CASSQAGISGNTIYF. CDR3 coding DNA: TGTGCCAGCAGCCAAGCTGGTATCTCTGGAAACACCATATATTTT.

The chain carries TRBV5-1 and TRBJ2-7, with 8 bases lining up with TRBD1. Germline loops: CDR1 SGHRS, CDR2 YFSETQ. The CDR3 has 13 amino acids. V trimming: 4 bases; J trimming: 4 bases; junction bases outside the gene matches: 4. In DNA form, the CDR3 reads TGCGCCAGCAGCGCGACAGGGGTTTACGAGCAGTACTTC. This codes for CASSATGVYEQYF.